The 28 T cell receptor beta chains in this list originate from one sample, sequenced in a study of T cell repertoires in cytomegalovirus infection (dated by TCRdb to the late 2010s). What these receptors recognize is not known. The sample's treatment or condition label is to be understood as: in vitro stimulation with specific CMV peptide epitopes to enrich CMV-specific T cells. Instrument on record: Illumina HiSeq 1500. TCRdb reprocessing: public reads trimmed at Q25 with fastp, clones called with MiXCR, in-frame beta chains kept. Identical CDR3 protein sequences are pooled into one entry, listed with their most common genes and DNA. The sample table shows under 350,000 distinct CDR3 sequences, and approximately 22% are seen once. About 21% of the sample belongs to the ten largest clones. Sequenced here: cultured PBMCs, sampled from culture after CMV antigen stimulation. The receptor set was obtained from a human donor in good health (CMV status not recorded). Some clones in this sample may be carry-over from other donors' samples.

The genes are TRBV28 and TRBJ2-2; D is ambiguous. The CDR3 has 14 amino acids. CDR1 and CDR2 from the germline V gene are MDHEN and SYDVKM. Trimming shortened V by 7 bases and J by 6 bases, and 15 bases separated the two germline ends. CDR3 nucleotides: TGTGCCAGCACCGAAGCCCCTAGATCCGGGGAGCTGTTTTTT. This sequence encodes CASTEAPRSGELFF.

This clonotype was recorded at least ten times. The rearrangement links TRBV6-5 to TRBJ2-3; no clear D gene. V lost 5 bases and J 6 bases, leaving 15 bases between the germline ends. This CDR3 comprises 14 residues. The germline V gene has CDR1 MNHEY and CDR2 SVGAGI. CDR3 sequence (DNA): TGTGCCAGCAGTCCTGTCCCTCAGGTCGATACGCAGTATTTT. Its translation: CASSPVPQVDTQYF.

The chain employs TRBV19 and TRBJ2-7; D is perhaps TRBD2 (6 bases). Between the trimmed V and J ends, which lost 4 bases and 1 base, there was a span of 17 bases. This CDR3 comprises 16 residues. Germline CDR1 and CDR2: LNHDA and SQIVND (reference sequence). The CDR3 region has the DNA TGTGCCAGTAGTAGCCTGGGCAGGGAGGTTTCCTACGAGCAGTACTTC. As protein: CASSSLGREVSYEQYF.

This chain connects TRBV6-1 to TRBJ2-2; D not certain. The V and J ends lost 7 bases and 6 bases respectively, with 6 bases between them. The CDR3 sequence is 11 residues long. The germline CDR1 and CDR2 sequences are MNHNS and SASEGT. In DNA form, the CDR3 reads TGTGCCAGCAAGGTAGCCGGGGAGCTGTTTTTT. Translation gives CASKVAGELFF.

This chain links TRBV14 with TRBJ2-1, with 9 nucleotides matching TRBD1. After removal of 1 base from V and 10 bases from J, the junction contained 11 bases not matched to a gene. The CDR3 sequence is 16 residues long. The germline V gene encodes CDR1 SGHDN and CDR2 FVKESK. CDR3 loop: CASSQVGLQGATEQFF. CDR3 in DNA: TGTGCCAGCAGCCAAGTAGGGTTACAGGGGGCGACAGAGCAGTTCTTC.

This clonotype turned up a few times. In nucleotides, the CDR3 is TGTGCCAGCAGCTTCGGCCCGTTGTACGAGCAGTACGTC. Translating it yields CASSFGPLYEQYV. The genes are TRBV7-2 and TRBJ2-7; D is ambiguous. The CDR3 has 13 amino acids. The germline CDR1 and CDR2 sequences are SGHTA and FQGNSA. The V end lost 3 bases, the J end lost 4 bases, and 10 bases lay between the germline ends.

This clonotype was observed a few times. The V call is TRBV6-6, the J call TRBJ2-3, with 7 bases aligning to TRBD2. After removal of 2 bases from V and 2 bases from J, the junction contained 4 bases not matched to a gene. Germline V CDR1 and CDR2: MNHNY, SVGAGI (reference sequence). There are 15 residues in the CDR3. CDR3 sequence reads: CASSYGGGDTDTQYF. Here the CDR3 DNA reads TGTGCCAGCAGTTACGGTGGGGGGGACACAGATACGCAGTATTTT.

The CDR3 DNA is TGTGCCAGCAGTCAGCAAGCGGGGGTTAATGAAAAACTGTTTTTT. Protein sequence: CASSQQAGVNEKLFF. This sequence joins TRBV7-6 and TRBJ1-4, with D tentatively TRBD1 (5 bases). V was pared by 6 bases and J by 4 bases, with 15 bases between. The CDR3 contains 15 residues. Germline V lookup: CDR1 SGHVS, CDR2 FNYEAQ. Filled out from reference TRBV7-6 and TRBJ1-4, the complete variable domain reads GAGVSQSPRYKVTKRGQDVALRCDPISGHVSLYWYRQALGQGPEFLTYFNYEAQQDKSGLPNDRFSAERPEGSISTLTIQRTEQRDSAMYRCASSQQAGVNEKLFFGSGTQLSVL.

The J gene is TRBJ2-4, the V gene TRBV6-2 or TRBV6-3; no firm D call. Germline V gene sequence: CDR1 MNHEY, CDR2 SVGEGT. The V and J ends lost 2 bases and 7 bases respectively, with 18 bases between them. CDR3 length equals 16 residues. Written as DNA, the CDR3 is TGTGCCAGCAGTTACAGCGCCGAACCTTCCGGGAACATTCAGTACTTC. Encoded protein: CASSYSAEPSGNIQYF.

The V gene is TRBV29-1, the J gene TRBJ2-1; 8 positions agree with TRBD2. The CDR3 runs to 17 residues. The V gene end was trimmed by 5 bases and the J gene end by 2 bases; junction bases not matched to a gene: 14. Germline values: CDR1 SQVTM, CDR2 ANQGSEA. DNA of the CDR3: TGCAGCGTTACCCTAGCGGGCGGAGGGGTACCCTACAATGAGCAGTTCTTC. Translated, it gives CSVTLAGGGVPYNEQFF.

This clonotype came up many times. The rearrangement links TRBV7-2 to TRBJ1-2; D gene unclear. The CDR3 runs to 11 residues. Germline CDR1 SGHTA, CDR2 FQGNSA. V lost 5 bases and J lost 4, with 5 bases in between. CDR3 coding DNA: TGTGCCAGCAGCGCTCTCTATGGCTACACCTTC. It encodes CASSALYGYTF.

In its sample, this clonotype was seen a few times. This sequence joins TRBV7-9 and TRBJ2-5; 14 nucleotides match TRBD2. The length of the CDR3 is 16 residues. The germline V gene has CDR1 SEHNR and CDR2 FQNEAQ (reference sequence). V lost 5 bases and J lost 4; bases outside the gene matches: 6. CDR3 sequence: CASSLGTSGSGETQYF. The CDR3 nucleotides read TGTGCCAGCAGCCTCGGGACTAGCGGGAGCGGAGAGACCCAGTACTTC. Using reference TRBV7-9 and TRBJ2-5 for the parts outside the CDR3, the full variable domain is DTGVSQNPRHKITKRGQNVTFRCDPISEHNRLYWYRQTLGQGPEFLTYFQNEAQLEKSRLLSDRFSAERPKGSFSTLEIQRTEQGDSAMYLCASSLGTSGSGETQYFGPGTRLLVL.

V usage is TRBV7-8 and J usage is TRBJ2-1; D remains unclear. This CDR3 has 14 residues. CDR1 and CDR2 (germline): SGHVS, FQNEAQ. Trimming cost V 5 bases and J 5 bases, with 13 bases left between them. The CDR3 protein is CASSLSELDNEQFF. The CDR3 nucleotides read TGTGCCAGCAGCCTAAGTGAACTGGACAATGAGCAGTTCTTC.

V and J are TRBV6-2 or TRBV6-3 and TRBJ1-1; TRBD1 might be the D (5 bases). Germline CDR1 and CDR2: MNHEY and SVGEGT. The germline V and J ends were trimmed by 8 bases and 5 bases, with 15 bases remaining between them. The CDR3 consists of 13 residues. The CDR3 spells CASVLRGGTEAFF. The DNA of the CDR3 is TGTGCCAGCGTACTAAGGGGAGGGACTGAAGCTTTCTTT.

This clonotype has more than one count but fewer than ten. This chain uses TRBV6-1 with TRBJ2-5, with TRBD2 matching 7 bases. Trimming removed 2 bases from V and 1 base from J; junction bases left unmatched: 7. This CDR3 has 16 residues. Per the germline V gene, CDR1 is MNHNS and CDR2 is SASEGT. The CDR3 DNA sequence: TGTGCCAGCAGTGAACGTGCGGGAGCCGTCCAAGAGACCCAGTACTTC. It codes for CASSERAGAVQETQYF.

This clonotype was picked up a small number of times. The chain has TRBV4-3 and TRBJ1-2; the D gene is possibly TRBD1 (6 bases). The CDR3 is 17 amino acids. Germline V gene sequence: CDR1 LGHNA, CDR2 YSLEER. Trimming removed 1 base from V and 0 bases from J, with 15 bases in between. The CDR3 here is CASSQGVGTSTNYGYTF. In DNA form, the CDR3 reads TGCGCCAGCAGCCAAGGCGTTGGGACAAGCACTAACTATGGCTACACCTTC.

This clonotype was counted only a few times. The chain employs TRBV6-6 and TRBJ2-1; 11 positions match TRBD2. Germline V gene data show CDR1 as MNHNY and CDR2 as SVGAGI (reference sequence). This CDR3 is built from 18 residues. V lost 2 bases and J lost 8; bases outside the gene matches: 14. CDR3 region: CASSYPNAVAGGVDEQFF. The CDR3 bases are TGTGCCAGCAGTTACCCAAATGCAGTAGCGGGAGGGGTTGATGAGCAGTTCTTC.

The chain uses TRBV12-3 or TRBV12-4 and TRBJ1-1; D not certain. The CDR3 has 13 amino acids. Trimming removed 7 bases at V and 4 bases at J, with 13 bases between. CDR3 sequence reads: CASTPSVLTEAFF. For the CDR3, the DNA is TGTGCCAGCACCCCATCCGTCCTCACTGAAGCTTTCTTT.

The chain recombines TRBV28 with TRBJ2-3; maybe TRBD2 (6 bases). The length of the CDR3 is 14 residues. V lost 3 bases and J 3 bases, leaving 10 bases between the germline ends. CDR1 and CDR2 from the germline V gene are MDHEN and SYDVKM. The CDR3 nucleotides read TGTGCCAGCAGTTTTTTGGCGGGAACAGATACGCAGTATTTT. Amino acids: CASSFLAGTDTQYF.

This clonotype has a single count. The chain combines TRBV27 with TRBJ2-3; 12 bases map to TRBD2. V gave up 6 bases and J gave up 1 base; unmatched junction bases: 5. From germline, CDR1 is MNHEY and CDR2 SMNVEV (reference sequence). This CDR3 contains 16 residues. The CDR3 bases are TGTGCCAGCAGACGGACTAGCGGGGTACGCACAGATACGCAGTATTTT. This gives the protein CASRRTSGVRTDTQYF.

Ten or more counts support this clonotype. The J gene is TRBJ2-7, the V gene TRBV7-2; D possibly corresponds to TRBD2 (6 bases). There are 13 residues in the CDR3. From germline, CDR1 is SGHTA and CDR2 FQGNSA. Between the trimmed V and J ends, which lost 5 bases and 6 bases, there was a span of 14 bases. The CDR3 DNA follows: TGTGCCAGCAGCCTCGGGACTCTAAGCGAGCAGTACGTC. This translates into CASSLGTLSEQYV.

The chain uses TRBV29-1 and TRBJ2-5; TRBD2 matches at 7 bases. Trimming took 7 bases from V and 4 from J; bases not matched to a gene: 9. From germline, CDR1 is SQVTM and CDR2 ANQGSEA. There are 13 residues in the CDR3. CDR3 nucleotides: TGCAGCGGTGGGGGGGGTAACAGAGAGACCCAGTACTTC. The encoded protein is CSGGGGNRETQYF.

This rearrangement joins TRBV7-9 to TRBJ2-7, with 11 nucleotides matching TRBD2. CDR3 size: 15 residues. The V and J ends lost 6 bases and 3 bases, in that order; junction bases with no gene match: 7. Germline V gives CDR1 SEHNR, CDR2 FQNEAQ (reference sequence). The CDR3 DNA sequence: TGTGCCAGCAGGCCCACTAGCGGGAGATTCTACGAGCAGTACTTC. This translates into CASRPTSGRFYEQYF.

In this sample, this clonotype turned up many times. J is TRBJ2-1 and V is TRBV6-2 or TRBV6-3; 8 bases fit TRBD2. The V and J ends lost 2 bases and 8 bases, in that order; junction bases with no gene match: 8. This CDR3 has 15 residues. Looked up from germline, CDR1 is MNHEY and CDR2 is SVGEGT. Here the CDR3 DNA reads TGTGCCAGCAGTTACCGCGGGACTAGAATTCATGAGCAGTTCTTC. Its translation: CASSYRGTRIHEQFF.

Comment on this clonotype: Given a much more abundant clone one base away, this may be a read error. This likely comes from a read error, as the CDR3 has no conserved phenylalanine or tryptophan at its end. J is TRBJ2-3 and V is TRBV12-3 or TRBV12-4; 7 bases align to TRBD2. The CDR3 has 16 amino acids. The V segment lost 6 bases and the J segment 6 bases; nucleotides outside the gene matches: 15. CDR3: CASSPSGREPLDTQYS. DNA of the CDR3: TGTGCCAGCAGCCCCTCCGGGCGGGAGCCTTTGGATACGCAGTATTCT.

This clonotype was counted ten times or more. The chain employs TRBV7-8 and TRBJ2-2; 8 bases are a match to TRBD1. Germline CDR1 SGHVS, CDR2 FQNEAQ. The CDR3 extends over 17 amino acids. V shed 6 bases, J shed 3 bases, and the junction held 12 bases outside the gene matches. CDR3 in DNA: TGTGCCAGCAGACAAAGCCGGGACAGGAATTACACCGGGGAGCTGTTTTTT. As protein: CASRQSRDRNYTGELFF.

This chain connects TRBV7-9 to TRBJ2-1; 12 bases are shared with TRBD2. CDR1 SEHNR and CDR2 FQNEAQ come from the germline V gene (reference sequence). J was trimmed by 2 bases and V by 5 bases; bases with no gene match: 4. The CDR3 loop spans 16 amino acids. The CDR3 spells CASSPRLAGAYNEQFF. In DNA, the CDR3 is TGTGCCAGCAGCCCCCGACTAGCGGGGGCCTACAATGAGCAGTTCTTC.

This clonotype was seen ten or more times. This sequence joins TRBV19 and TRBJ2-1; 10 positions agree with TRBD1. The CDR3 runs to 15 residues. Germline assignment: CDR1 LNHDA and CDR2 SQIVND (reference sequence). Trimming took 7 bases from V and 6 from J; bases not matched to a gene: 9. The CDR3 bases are TGTGCCAGTACCAATAGGCGGACAGGGGGCAATGAGCAGTTCTTC. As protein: CASTNRRTGGNEQFF.